Presented here are 15 T cell receptor beta chains from one specimen sequenced in a study of T cell repertoires in cytomegalovirus infection. Their cognate antigens are unknown. TCRdb re-called the reads through MiXCR, storing one row per CDR3 protein. The table has around 100,000 distinct CDR3 sequences, around a tenth seen once. The material sequenced was PBMCs, sequenced either directly or after in vitro stimulation (not recorded which). The receptors stem from a human donor in good health (CMV status not recorded). Some clones in this sample may be carry-over from other donors' samples.

This clonotype was picked up many times. This chain uses TRBV2 with TRBJ1-2; D may be TRBD1 (6 bases). The CDR3 extends over 13 amino acids. The germline CDR1 and CDR2 sequences are SNHLY and FYNNEI. Trimming left V 2 bases short and J 4 bases short, with 8 bases between. In DNA, the CDR3 is TGTGCCAGCAGTGAACAGGGGCCCTATGGCTACACCTTC. It encodes CASSEQGPYGYTF.

This clonotype was recorded a few times. The J gene is TRBJ1-1, the V gene TRBV7-2; D might be TRBD1 (5 bases). Trimming took 5 bases from V and 5 from J, leaving 24 bases between them. The CDR3 extends over 17 amino acids. CDR1 and CDR2 from the germline V gene are SGHTA and FQGNSA. CDR3 DNA sequence: TGTGCCAGCAGCGGGGGGGGGGGGGGGGGGGTACGGACTGAAGCTTTCTTT. Its protein is CASSGGGGGGVRTEAFF.

J is TRBJ1-2 and V is TRBV19, with TRBD1 matching over 10 bases. The CDR3 contains 16 residues. The germline gives CDR1 LNHDA, CDR2 SQIVND (reference sequence). After removal of 3 bases from V and 3 bases from J, the junction contained 7 bases not matched to a gene. The CDR3 DNA reads TGTGCCAGTAGTATTCGACAGGGGGCAAAGGACTATGGCTACACCTTC. This gives the protein CASSIRQGAKDYGYTF.

V and J are TRBV3-1 and TRBJ2-3; unclear D gene. The length of the CDR3 is 14 residues. The V gene lost 0 bases and the J gene lost 0 bases, with 4 bases spanning the gap. Germline V gives CDR1 LGHDT, CDR2 YNNKEL (reference sequence). CDR3 protein: CASSQDSSTDTQYF. DNA for the CDR3: TGTGCCAGCAGCCAAGACTCCAGCACAGATACGCAGTATTTT.

This clonotype has more than one count but fewer than ten. The V call is TRBV10-3, the J call TRBJ1-1; D is possibly TRBD1 (6 bases). CDR3 size: 11 residues. The V and J ends lost 5 bases and 5 bases respectively, with 6 bases between them. Looked up from germline, CDR1 is ENHRY and CDR2 is SYGVKD. The CDR3 spells CAISQGTEAFF. The CDR3 DNA follows: TGTGCCATCAGTCAGGGGACTGAAGCTTTCTTT.

In this sample, this clonotype turned up many times. This rearrangement joins TRBV7-2 to TRBJ2-5; TRBD1 matches 11 bases. Germline V gene sequence: CDR1 SGHTA, CDR2 FQGNSA. J was trimmed by 5 bases and V by 4 bases; bases with no gene match: 6. The CDR3 has 15 amino acids. CDR3 residues: CASSWTGGASETQYF. The CDR3 DNA is TGTGCCAGCAGCTGGACAGGGGGCGCATCGGAGACCCAGTACTTC.

This clonotype came up many times. The chain combines TRBV7-2 with TRBJ2-1, with D perhaps matching TRBD2 (6 bases). CDR3 size: 14 residues. CDR1 is SGHTA and CDR2 is FQGNSA in the germline V gene. The V end was cut by 2 bases, the J end by 6 bases, with 11 bases between. CDR3 region: CASSLRRELNEQFF. DNA for the CDR3: TGTGCCAGCAGCTTACGGCGGGAACTCAATGAGCAGTTCTTC.

The chain recombines TRBV6-5 with TRBJ1-1, with 10 bases that match TRBD1. Germline V gene sequence: CDR1 MNHEY, CDR2 SVGAGI. This CDR3 comprises 14 residues. V lost 6 bases, J lost 8 bases, and 9 bases stayed unmatched. Written as DNA, the CDR3 is TGTGCCAGCAGACTCGGGACAGGGGTTTCCGAAGCTTTCTTT. This translates into CASRLGTGVSEAFF.

This clonotype has a count of ten or more. The genes are TRBV7-9 and TRBJ2-7, with 9 bases identical to TRBD1. Per the germline V gene, CDR1 is SEHNR and CDR2 is FQNEAQ (reference sequence). V lost 5 bases, J lost 3 bases, and 8 bases stayed unmatched. CDR3 size: 15 residues. DNA of the CDR3: TGTGCCAGCAGCCCCCGACAGGGGGAGGTCTACGAGCAGTACTTC. Amino acid sequence: CASSPRQGEVYEQYF.

This clonotype was recorded at least ten times. The rearrangement joins TRBV28 to TRBJ2-7; 9 nucleotides line up with TRBD2. This CDR3 contains 15 residues. The trim removed 2 bases at V and 1 base at J, leaving 3 bases unmatched. Germline CDR1 is MDHEN and CDR2 is SYDVKM. The CDR3 DNA reads TGTGCCAGCAGTTTAGGGCTAGCGGGGTCCTACGAGCAGTACTTC. Protein sequence: CASSLGLAGSYEQYF.

This clonotype has just a few counts. The V call is TRBV7-9, the J call TRBJ2-1; 8 bases agree with TRBD1. Trimming took 0 bases from V and 7 from J; bases not matched to a gene: 14. The CDR3 has 18 amino acids. Germline assignment: CDR1 SEHNR and CDR2 FQNEAQ (reference sequence). This chain's CDR3 is CASSLAGSRAGGQNEQFF. In DNA, the CDR3 is TGTGCCAGCAGCTTAGCGGGGTCTCGGGCAGGGGGCCAAAATGAGCAGTTCTTC.

This clonotype has only a few counts. The chain employs TRBV30 and TRBJ1-1; D call uncertain. The CDR3 runs 11 residues. In germline, CDR1 is GTSNPN, CDR2 SVGIG (reference sequence). V was pared by 3 bases and J by 1 base, with 3 bases between. The CDR3 nucleotides are TGTGCCTGGAGGTGGAACACTGAAGCTTTCTTT. Translation gives CAWRWNTEAFF.

The V call is TRBV6-5, the J call TRBJ2-1; D unclear. CDR1 is MNHEY and CDR2 is SVGAGI in the germline V gene. The CDR3 spans 15 residues. V was trimmed by 8 bases and J by 7 bases, leaving 21 bases between them. Written as DNA, the CDR3 is TGTGCCAGCGCAAACGCACTACCCGAGGCAAATGAGCAGTTCTTC. Translating gives CASANALPEANEQFF.

V gene TRBV11-2 combines with J gene TRBJ2-4, with 7 bases aligning to TRBD2. The length of the CDR3 is 14 residues. Per the germline V gene, CDR1 is SGHAT and CDR2 is FQNNGV. With V trimmed by 5 bases and J by 6 bases, 7 bases remained unmatched. CDR3 protein: CASSHGRRGNIQYF. CDR3 DNA: TGTGCCAGCAGCCACGGGAGGCGCGGAAACATTCAGTACTTC.

This clonotype has only a few counts. This chain connects TRBV5-1 to TRBJ2-3; 14 bases are a match to TRBD2. The CDR3 runs to 18 residues. Germline loops: CDR1 SGHRS, CDR2 YFSETQ. The V and J ends lost 0 bases and 4 bases, in that order; junction bases with no gene match: 7. CDR3 bases: TGCGCCAGCAGCTTGGCGGGGACTAGCGGGAGTGGGGCAGATACGCAGTATTTT. Translation: CASSLAGTSGSGADTQYF.